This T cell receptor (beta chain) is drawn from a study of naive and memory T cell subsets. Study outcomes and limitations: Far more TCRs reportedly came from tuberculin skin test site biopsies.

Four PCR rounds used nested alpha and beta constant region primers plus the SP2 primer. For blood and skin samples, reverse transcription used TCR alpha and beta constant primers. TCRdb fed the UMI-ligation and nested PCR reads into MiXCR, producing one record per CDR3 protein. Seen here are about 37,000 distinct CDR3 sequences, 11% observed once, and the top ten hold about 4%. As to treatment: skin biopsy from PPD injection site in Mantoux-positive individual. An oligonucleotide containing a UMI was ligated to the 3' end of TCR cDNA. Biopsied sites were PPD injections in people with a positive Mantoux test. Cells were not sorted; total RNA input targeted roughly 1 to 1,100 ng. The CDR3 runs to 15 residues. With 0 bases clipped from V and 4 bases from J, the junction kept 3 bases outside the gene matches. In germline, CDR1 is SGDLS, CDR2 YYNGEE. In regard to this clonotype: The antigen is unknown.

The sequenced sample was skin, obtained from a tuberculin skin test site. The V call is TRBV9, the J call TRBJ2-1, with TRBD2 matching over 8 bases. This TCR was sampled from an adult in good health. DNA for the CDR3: TGTGCCAGCAGCGTAGGGTCTAGCGGGTACAATGAGCAGTTCTTC. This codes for CASSVGSSGYNEQFF.